This T cell receptor beta chain was obtained from a study of OX40 agonist ivuxolimab in advanced cancers. Describing the broader study: Ivuxolimab was a fully human IgG2 agonistic monoclonal antibody targeting the costimulatory receptor OX40 (CD134). Intravenous ivuxolimab was administered to patients every 2 weeks at six dose levels: 0.01, 0.1, 0.3, 1.5, 3 and 10 mg/kg. Among the roughly 50 dose-escalation patients, approximately 20 had hepatocellular carcinoma, roughly 15 melanoma, 9 renal cell carcinoma and 9 head and neck cancer. The dose-escalation cohort was 82.7% male with a mean age of roughly 62 years, ranging from roughly 20 to 80. Prior anti-PD-1, anti-PD-L1 or anti-CTLA-4 therapy was permitted, and checkpoint inhibitors had been received by more than 35% of dose-escalation patients. Partial responses were achieved by three dose-escalation patients, of whom one had hepatocellular carcinoma and two had cutaneous melanoma. Peripheral TCRbeta sequencing was intended to test whether TCR sequence diversity was altered and clonal T-cell expansion was caused by ivuxolimab. The monotherapy dose-escalation portion (N of about 50 patients) of the phase I ivuxolimab trial is reported in the paper.

Broad study findings and their caveats: In the 0.1-3.0 mg/kg groups, partial responders were among the patients with the lowest normalized peripheral clonal expansion, particularly in CD8+ T cells. Low levels of normalized T-cell clonal expansion were also seen in some patients who did not respond. The antigen specificity of the peripheral T cells that underwent clonal expansion was not determined. After ivuxolimab, expanded clones were on average more numerous among CD8+ T cells than among CD4+ T cells. At doses from 0.1 to 3.0 mg/kg, clonal expansion was seen in both CD4+ and CD8+ blood T cells between baseline and week 6.

This clone appeared once. Its antigen is unknown. No much larger clonotype is one base removed from it; base qualities were not supplied. V and J lose 6 bases and 8 bases, and a span of 18 bases separates them. CDR1 SGDLS and CDR2 YYNGEE were looked up in the germline V gene. The CDR3, cysteine through phenylalanine, is 14 amino acids long. Only CDR3 DNA is held: 42 bases, read in frame from base 1. The trial excluded patients who had a history of autoimmune disease or were on systemic immunosuppression. In every dose cohort, peripheral blood was drawn for TCR sequencing at baseline, cycle 4 day 1, and cycle 7 day 1. The samples were drawn from a first-in-human, open-label, multicenter phase I dose-escalation trial of ivuxolimab. The trial enrolled adults with locally advanced or metastatic head and neck squamous cell, hepatocellular, melanoma or renal cell carcinoma. CD4+ and CD8+ T cells were sorted separately from peripheral blood before TCR sequencing.

To sequence the TCRbeta CDR3 region, genomic DNA was isolated from the sorted cells. The immunoSEQ Assay was used for sequencing of TCRbeta CDR3 regions. This is the immuneACCESS table as TCRdb keeps it, with only in-frame sequences that have V and J called. A part of the clones is gone; compared with another copy, unresolved V genes explain less than half, and the rest is unexplained. The sample has some 78,000 clones on record, roughly 93% of them singletons. Approximately 3% of the sample is taken by the ten largest. The chain links TRBV9 with TRBJ2-1; the D segment may tentatively be TRBD1 or TRBD2, each giving 6 matched bases. Here the sequenced sample was CD4+ or CD8+ T cells sorted from blood, taken in a trial of the OX40 agonist ivuxolimab. The sequence was obtained from an adult with an advanced solid tumor such as melanoma, head and neck, liver or kidney cancer. The CDR3 has the sequence CASTPGASLDEQFF. The nucleotide sequence is TGTGCCAGCACCCCGGGGGCTAGCCTCGATGAGCAGTTCTTC.